This passage covers 25 T cell receptor beta chains from one sample sequenced in a study of T cell responses to AZD1222 COVID-19 vaccine. Some clones are missing from TCRdb's copy, which holds only in-frame ones; the method was immunoSEQ multiplex PCR. The sample has 90,000 to 120,000 clones, about 90% seen once. The sample consisted of peripheral blood, taken 28 days after the second AZD1222 dose. Source of these receptors: an adult who received the AZD1222 COVID-19 vaccine.

The CDR3 spells CASSQLGQGGEKLFF. The CDR3 coding sequence is TGTGCCAGCAGCCAATTAGGACAGGGCGGGGAAAAACTGTTTTTT. The chain joins TRBV3-1 (or the pseudogene TRBV3-2) to TRBJ1-4, with 8 nucleotides matching TRBD1. The CDR3 has 15 residues. V shed 2 bases and J 8 bases; nucleotides not matched to a gene: 7. The germline gives CDR1 LGHDT, CDR2 YNNKEL (reference sequence).

This clone has just a few counts. The chain recombines TRBV20-1 with TRBJ1-1; D possibly corresponds to TRBD1 (5 bases). Germline values: CDR1 DFQATT, CDR2 SNEGSKA (reference sequence). CDR3 size: 11 residues. V lost 3 bases and J lost 5, with 7 bases in between. As DNA, the CDR3 is TGCAGTGCTAGCAGGGCAACTGAAGCTTTCTTT. Protein product: CSASRATEAFF.

The chain links TRBV29-1 to TRBJ1-4; D not resolved. The CDR3 spans 11 residues. V lost 6 bases to trimming and J lost 6 bases, with 8 bases between them. Germline lookup yields CDR1 SQVTM and CDR2 ANQGSEA. This CDR3 reads CSVGNHEKLFF. Here the CDR3 DNA reads TGCAGCGTCGGGAACCATGAAAAACTGTTTTTT.

The gene calls are TRBV7-6 and TRBJ2-7; 10 bases map to TRBD2. Trimming removed 3 bases from V and 3 bases from J; junction bases left unmatched: 5. This CDR3 has 15 amino acids. Germline assignment: CDR1 SGHVS and CDR2 FNYEAQ. CDR3 protein: CASSLGTSAGYEQYF. The CDR3 DNA sequence: TGTGCCAGCAGCTTGGGGACTAGCGCGGGCTACGAGCAGTACTTC.

The chain combines TRBV2 with TRBJ1-4, with unresolved D. This CDR3 is 14 amino acids long. Trimming took 1 base from V and 4 from J, leaving 7 bases between them. Germline V CDR1 and CDR2: SNHLY, FYNNEI. CDR3: CASSEGFNNEKLFF. The DNA of the CDR3 is TGTGCCAGCAGTGAAGGATTTAATAATGAAAAACTGTTTTTT.

CDR3 coding DNA: TGTGCCAGCAGCTTTTATAGTGGTGGCTACACCTTC. Residues: CASSFYSGGYTF. The V gene is TRBV11-3, the J gene TRBJ1-2, with unresolved D. CDR1 and CDR2 from the germline V gene are SGHNT and YENEEA. The CDR3 consists of 12 residues. V was trimmed by 3 bases and J by 7 bases, leaving 9 bases between them.

The chain joins TRBV3-1 (or the pseudogene TRBV3-2) to TRBJ1-3; D ambiguous. The V end lost 2 bases, the J end lost 7 bases, and 18 bases lay between the germline ends. The CDR3 spans 16 residues. Germline CDR1 and CDR2: LGHDT and YNNKEL (reference sequence). The CDR3 here is CASSQLRTPGRNTIYF. The CDR3, as DNA: TGTGCCAGCAGCCAACTTCGGACTCCCGGAAGGAACACCATATATTTT.

The gene calls are TRBV5-1 and TRBJ2-7; tentatively, D is TRBD1 (5 bases). Germline V CDR1 and CDR2: SGHRS, YFSETQ. Trimming pared 4 bases from V and 4 bases from J, leaving 12 bases between. CDR3 length: 13 amino acids. This CDR3 is CASSRTPEYEQYF. CDR3 in DNA: TGCGCCAGCAGCAGGACACCCGAATACGAGCAGTACTTC.

The chain uses TRBV29-1 and TRBJ1-1; tentative D call: TRBD1 (5 bases). Trimming cost V 6 bases and J 0 bases, with 14 bases left between them. The germline CDR1 and CDR2 sequences are SQVTM and ANQGSEA. This CDR3 has 14 residues. CDR3 sequence reads: CSVSAWGVNTEAFF. In nucleotides, the CDR3 is TGCAGCGTGTCGGCGTGGGGGGTGAACACTGAAGCTTTCTTT.

The chain couples TRBV12-3 or TRBV12-4 to TRBJ1-1, with no clear D. The CDR3 spans 13 residues. Trimming cost V 5 bases and J 3 bases, with 10 bases left between them. Here the CDR3 reads CASSTRMDTEAFF. CDR3 DNA: TGTGCCAGCAGTACTCGGATGGACACTGAAGCTTTCTTT.

The chain recombines TRBV4-1 with TRBJ2-3; TRBD1 matches 9 bases. Germline CDR1 reads MGHRA; CDR2 reads YSYEKL. The CDR3 runs 15 residues. The junction had 7 bases not matched to a gene; V was cut back by 4 bases and J by 5 bases. In DNA, the CDR3 is TGCGCCAGCAGCCGGGACAGGGATATTTTAGATACGCAGTATTTT. It is translated as CASSRDRDILDTQYF.

The V and J genes are TRBV7-9 and TRBJ2-1, with D maybe TRBD1 (6 bases). The CDR3 runs 15 residues. Germline V gene data show CDR1 as SEHNR and CDR2 as FQNEAQ (reference sequence). V was trimmed by 5 bases and J by 6 bases, leaving 17 bases between them. The CDR3 sequence is CASSPNLRQVNEQFF. CDR3 nucleotide sequence: TGTGCCAGCAGCCCGAATCTTAGACAGGTCAATGAGCAGTTCTTC.

The chain links TRBV6-1 to TRBJ1-2, with D unresolved. V was trimmed by 3 bases and J by 8 bases, leaving 7 bases between them. The germline CDR1 and CDR2 sequences are MNHNS and SASEGT. This CDR3 has 11 amino acids. The CDR3 spells CASSEARGYTF. The CDR3 nucleotides read TGTGCCAGCAGTGAGGCAAGGGGCTACACCTTC.

The V gene is TRBV5-4, the J gene TRBJ1-2; D might be TRBD1 (6 bases). There are 15 residues in the CDR3. Per germline, CDR1 SGHNT and CDR2 YYREEE (reference sequence). Trimming removed 1 base at V and 4 bases at J, with 14 bases between. This CDR3 is CASSLSGGASYGYTF. CDR3 sequence (DNA): TGTGCCAGCAGCTTGTCCGGGGGCGCGAGCTATGGCTACACCTTC.

The chain is built from TRBV4-2 and TRBJ2-2; tentatively, D is TRBD1 (6 bases). Germline V gene lookup returns CDR1 LGHNA and CDR2 YNFKEQ. The V end was cut by 0 bases, the J end by 2 bases, with 19 bases between. This CDR3 has 19 amino acids. CDR3 in amino acids: CASSQDPLTGILNTGELFF. The CDR3 DNA reads as TGTGCCAGCAGCCAAGATCCCTTAACAGGGATTTTAAACACCGGGGAGCTGTTTTTT.

J is TRBJ2-7 and V is TRBV19; 8 bases fit TRBD1. Trimming removed 6 bases from V and 5 bases from J; junction bases left unmatched: 6. The germline V gene has CDR1 LNHDA and CDR2 SQIVND (reference sequence). The CDR3 runs to 13 residues. Here the CDR3 DNA reads TGTGCCAGTAGCAACCAGGGGGCCAACGAGCAGTACTTC. Translated: CASSNQGANEQYF.

This clone was recorded only once. The V gene is TRBV7-9, the J gene TRBJ1-4; 8 nucleotides match TRBD1. The CDR3 has 13 amino acids. Unmatched junction bases numbered 6, after V lost 8 bases and J lost 7 bases. In germline, CDR1 is SEHNR, CDR2 FQNEAQ (reference sequence). CDR3 in amino acids: CASEGQGGEKLFF. In nucleotides, the CDR3 is TGTGCCAGCGAAGGACAGGGAGGTGAAAAACTGTTTTTT.

This chain uses TRBV27 with TRBJ1-2; weak D call: TRBD1 (5 bases). The CDR3 loop spans 13 amino acids. V was trimmed by 5 bases and J by 2 bases, leaving 9 bases between them. CDR1 MNHEY and CDR2 SMNVEV come from the germline V gene (reference sequence). CDR3 residues: CASSSTGNYGYTF. CDR3 nucleotides: TGTGCCAGCAGTAGCACAGGAAACTATGGCTACACCTTC.

This chain joins TRBV7-9 and TRBJ1-2; TRBD1 agrees at 7 bases. Per germline, CDR1 SEHNR and CDR2 FQNEAQ (reference sequence). The CDR3 sequence is 13 residues long. V gave up 5 bases and J gave up 7 bases; unmatched junction bases: 7. The CDR3 nucleotides read TGTGCCAGCAGCATCACAGGGGAGGCTGGCTACACCTTC. Protein: CASSITGEAGYTF.

V is TRBV19 and J is TRBJ2-4; D ambiguous. The CDR3 has 13 amino acids. The ends were cut back, 1 base at V and 9 bases at J, with 10 bases in the middle. Germline CDR1 LNHDA, CDR2 SQIVND (reference sequence). The CDR3 is CASSIVETGIQYF. CDR3 nucleotides: TGTGCCAGTAGTATAGTTGAAACGGGCATTCAGTACTTC.

V and J are TRBV19 and TRBJ1-5, with D tentatively TRBD1 (5 bases). V was cut by 8 bases and J by 7 bases, with 21 bases left in between. The CDR3 extends over 15 amino acids. The germline V gene has CDR1 LNHDA and CDR2 SQIVND (reference sequence). The CDR3 region has the DNA TGTGCCAGTGGGGAGACCGGGAGACGGGGCCAGCCCCAGCATTTT. As protein: CASGETGRRGQPQHF. Based on the CDR3 plus reference TRBV19 and TRBJ1-5, the full variable domain is DGGITQSPKYLFRKEGQNVTLSCEQNLNHDAMYWYRQDPGQGLRLIYYSQIVNDFQKGDIAEGYSVSREKKESFPLTVTSAQKNPTAFYLCASGETGRRGQPQHFGDGTRLSIL.

The chain recombines TRBV7-2 with TRBJ1-1; 7 positions match TRBD1. Looked up from germline, CDR1 is SGHTA and CDR2 is FQGNSA. With V trimmed by 2 bases and J by 4 bases, 4 bases remained unmatched. The CDR3 consists of 14 residues. CDR3 protein: CASSLTGVGTEAFF. CDR3 sequence (DNA): TGTGCCAGCAGCTTAACAGGGGTTGGCACTGAAGCTTTCTTT.

CDR3 residues: CAWSVGEYSGNTIYF. In DNA form, the CDR3 reads TGTGCCTGGAGTGTCGGGGAATACTCTGGAAACACCATATATTTT. The genes are TRBV30 and TRBJ1-3; D is uncertain. CDR1 is GTSNPN, CDR2 SVGIG, per germline (reference sequence). CDR3 length: 15 residues. V gave up 0 bases and J gave up 0 bases, with 9 bases separating them.

The chain links TRBV10-3 to TRBJ2-1; 9 bases are a match to TRBD1. Trimming at V came to 6 bases and at J to 8 bases, leaving 5 bases not matched to a gene. The germline V gene has CDR1 ENHRY and CDR2 SYGVKD. The CDR3 runs to 13 residues. In nucleotides, the CDR3 is TGTGCCATCAGAGGACAGGGGTCATATGAGCAGTTCTTC. Encoded protein: CAIRGQGSYEQFF.

The chain couples TRBV10-3 to TRBJ1-4; a weak D match, TRBD1 (6 bases). Trimming shortened V by 3 bases and J by 7 bases, and 12 bases separated the two germline ends. This CDR3 has 14 residues. Per germline, CDR1 ENHRY and CDR2 SYGVKD. This chain's CDR3 is CAISEGAGAEKLFF. The CDR3 DNA sequence: TGTGCCATCAGTGAAGGTGCAGGGGCTGAAAAACTGTTTTTT.